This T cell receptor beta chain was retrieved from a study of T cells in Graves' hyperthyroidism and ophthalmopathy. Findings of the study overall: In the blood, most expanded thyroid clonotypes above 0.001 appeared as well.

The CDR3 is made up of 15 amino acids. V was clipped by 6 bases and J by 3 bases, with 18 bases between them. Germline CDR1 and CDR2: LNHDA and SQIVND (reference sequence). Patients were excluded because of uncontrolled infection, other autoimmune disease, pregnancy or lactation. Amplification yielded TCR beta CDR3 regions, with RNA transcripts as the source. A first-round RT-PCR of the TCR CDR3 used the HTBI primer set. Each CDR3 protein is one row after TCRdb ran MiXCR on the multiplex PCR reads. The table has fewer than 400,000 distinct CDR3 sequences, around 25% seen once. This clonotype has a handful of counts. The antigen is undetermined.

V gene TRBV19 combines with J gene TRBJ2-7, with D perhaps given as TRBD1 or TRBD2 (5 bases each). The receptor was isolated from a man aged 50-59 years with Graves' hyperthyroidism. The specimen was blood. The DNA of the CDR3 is TGTGCCAGTAGCTACGAATGGGACCGATACTACGAGCAGTACTTC. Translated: CASSYEWDRYYEQYF.